This T cell receptor beta chain is from a study of T cells in localized non-small cell lung cancer. Some clones are missing from TCRdb's copy, which holds only in-frame ones; the method was immunoSEQ multiplex PCR. The sample contains 31,000 or so clones, roughly 77% of which appear only once. Germline assignment: CDR1 SEHNR and CDR2 FQNEAQ (reference sequence). The V gene lost 3 bases and the J gene lost 4 bases, with 13 bases spanning the gap. The CDR3 has 15 amino acids. The source was peripheral blood, collected before any cancer treatment. The receptor comes from an older male donor with stage III squamous cell lung carcinoma. The V call is TRBV7-9, the J call TRBJ2-1, with D possibly being TRBD2 (6 bases). As DNA, the CDR3 is TGTGCCAGCAGCTTTCTGGCGGGACCTTACAATGAGCAGTTCTTC. Translation gives CASSFLAGPYNEQFF.